The T cell receptor beta chain described here comes from a study of blood T cell repertoires in COVID-19. Study details: Some COVID-19 samples were acute and others convalescent; all came from the United States, Italy and Spain. PBMCs, B-cell-depleted T cells, or T cells provided the cDNA or gDNA that made up the material.

J was trimmed by 3 bases and V by 0 bases; bases with no gene match: 10. The CDR3 is 18 amino acids. Germline loops: CDR1 LGHNA, CDR2 YSLEER. Sequencing was performed with immunoSEQ multiplex PCR; in TCRdb, only in-frame clones are kept and a portion is missing. The table has about 270,000 clones, 75% to 90% seen once. The receptor's source is a woman aged 65 to 85 with COVID-19, enrolled during active disease. V and J are TRBV4-3 and TRBJ2-3; the match to TRBD2 covers 9 bases. Source material: peripheral blood. The CDR3 reads CASSQDPPKRGVTDTQYF. CDR3 nucleotide sequence: TGCGCCAGCAGCCAAGATCCCCCCAAGCGGGGGGTTACAGATACGCAGTATTTT.